These T cell receptor beta chains were read from a single sample in a study of T cell changes during pregnancy in multiple sclerosis. Some clones are missing from TCRdb's copy, which holds only in-frame ones; the method was immunoSEQ multiplex PCR. Here the sample spans 90,000 to 130,000 clones, roughly 90% being singletons. The sequencing used peripheral blood, collected in the third trimester of pregnancy. Source of these receptors: a female donor with multiple sclerosis, enrolled in a pregnancy study. The CDR3 runs from the conserved cysteine through the conserved F or W. A D gene is named only where the DNA matches it firmly. Clone size is not always given. Where it is, it says once, few, many or a class for expanded clones.

v_call: TRBV29-1
clone_size: .
d_call: .
j_call: TRBJ1-2
cdr3_aa: CSVEYSGRGAYGYTF
cdr3_nt: TGCAGCGTTGAATATTCGGGGAGGGGGGCTTATGGCTACACCTTC

v_call: TRBV2
clone_size: .
d_call: TRBD1
j_call: TRBJ1-1
cdr3_aa: CASRRRGQGEAFF
cdr3_nt: TGTGCCAGCAGACGACGAGGACAGGGGGAGGCTTTCTTT

v_call: TRBV7-3
clone_size: .
d_call: .
j_call: TRBJ2-2
cdr3_aa: CASSLNAYSASTGELFF
cdr3_nt: TGTGCCAGCAGCTTAAATGCTTATAGCGCGTCCACCGGGGAGCTGTTTTTT

v_call: TRBV5-1
clone_size: .
d_call: .
j_call: TRBJ2-7
cdr3_aa: CASSPGDVYEQYF
cdr3_nt: TGCGCCAGCAGCCCGGGGGACGTCTACGAGCAGTACTTC

v_call: TRBV5-1
clone_size: .
d_call: .
j_call: TRBJ2-2
cdr3_aa: CASSLGGALVNTGELFF
cdr3_nt: TGCGCCAGCAGCTTAGGAGGGGCACTAGTCAACACCGGGGAGCTGTTTTTT

v_call: TRBV7-8
clone_size: .
d_call: .
j_call: TRBJ2-3
cdr3_aa: CASSPLRPGIQGHTDTQYF
cdr3_nt: TGTGCCAGCAGCCCCTTAAGACCCGGGATCCAGGGGCACACAGATACGCAGTATTTT

v_call: TRBV7-8
clone_size: .
d_call: .
j_call: TRBJ2-7
cdr3_aa: CASSSGRAGLYPYEQYF
cdr3_nt: TGTGCCAGCAGCTCCGGGCGGGCAGGCCTTTACCCCTACGAGCAGTACTTC

v_call: TRBV5-1
clone_size: .
d_call: .
j_call: TRBJ1-2
cdr3_aa: CASSLGDYGYTF
cdr3_nt: TGCGCCAGCAGCTTGGGAGACTATGGCTACACCTTC

v_call: TRBV21-1
clone_size: .
d_call: .
j_call: TRBJ2-3
cdr3_aa: CASSARQRGDTQYF
cdr3_nt: TGTGCCAGCAGCGCCCGGCAGCGGGGAGATACGCAGTATTTT

v_call: TRBV27
clone_size: once
d_call: .
j_call: TRBJ2-7
cdr3_aa: CASSPGAGSYEQYF
cdr3_nt: TGTGCCAGCAGCCCAGGGGCAGGAAGCTACGAGCAGTACTTC

v_call: TRBV29-1
clone_size: .
d_call: TRBD2
j_call: TRBJ2-7
cdr3_aa: CSVLQRGREQYF
cdr3_nt: TGCAGCGTTTTGCAGCGGGGGCGCGAGCAGTACTTC

v_call: TRBV5-1
clone_size: .
d_call: .
j_call: TRBJ2-2
cdr3_aa: CASSLEVVGNTGELFF
cdr3_nt: TGCGCCAGCAGCTTGGAAGTAGTTGGGAACACCGGGGAGCTGTTTTTT

v_call: TRBV5-6
clone_size: .
d_call: .
j_call: TRBJ1-1
cdr3_aa: CASSFRIRDMANTEAFF
cdr3_nt: TGTGCCAGCAGCTTTAGAATTAGGGACATGGCGAACACTGAAGCTTTCTTT

v_call: TRBV6-6
clone_size: .
d_call: .
j_call: TRBJ2-3
cdr3_aa: CASSYGGSTDTQYF
cdr3_nt: TGTGCCAGCAGTTACGGCGGAAGCACAGATACGCAGTATTTT

v_call: TRBV6-5
clone_size: few
d_call: TRBD1
j_call: TRBJ1-5
cdr3_aa: CASTYPDRTNQPQHF
cdr3_nt: TGTGCCAGCACCTACCCGGACAGGACAAATCAGCCCCAGCATTTT

v_call: TRBV19
clone_size: .
d_call: .
j_call: TRBJ1-2
cdr3_aa: CASSFPAAGGNGYTF
cdr3_nt: TGTGCCAGTAGTTTCCCTGCGGCAGGAGGGAATGGCTACACCTTC

v_call: TRBV7-2
clone_size: .
d_call: .
j_call: TRBJ2-5
cdr3_aa: CASSPTGVETQYF
cdr3_nt: TGTGCCAGCAGCCCGACGGGGGTAGAGACCCAGTACTTC

v_call: TRBV27
clone_size: .
d_call: .
j_call: TRBJ1-2
cdr3_aa: CASSLSATANYGYTF
cdr3_nt: TGTGCCAGCAGTTTAAGTGCAACAGCTAACTATGGCTACACCTTC

v_call: TRBV5-1
clone_size: .
d_call: .
j_call: TRBJ2-2
cdr3_aa: CASSLARPANTDTGELFF
cdr3_nt: TGCGCCAGCAGCTTGGCTCGCCCCGCAAATACTGACACCGGGGAGCTGTTTTTT

v_call: TRBV11-3
clone_size: .
d_call: .
j_call: TRBJ2-7
cdr3_aa: CASSLAGPGDEQYF
cdr3_nt: TGTGCCAGCAGCTTAGCTGGGCCCGGGGACGAGCAGTACTTC

v_call: TRBV28
clone_size: .
d_call: TRBD2
j_call: TRBJ2-1
cdr3_aa: CASSRSLGLAGGRSYNEQFF
cdr3_nt: TGTGCCAGCAGTCGCTCCTTGGGACTAGCGGGAGGGCGCTCCTACAATGAGCAGTTCTTC

v_call: TRBV29-1
clone_size: .
d_call: .
j_call: TRBJ2-3
cdr3_aa: CSGGLRDEQYF
cdr3_nt: TGCAGCGGGGGGTTGCGGGATGAGCAGTATTTT

v_call: TRBV18
clone_size: .
d_call: TRBD2
j_call: TRBJ2-1
cdr3_aa: CASSPLSGSSYNEQFF
cdr3_nt: TGTGCCAGCTCACCGCTTAGCGGGAGCTCCTACAATGAGCAGTTCTTC

v_call: TRBV7-2
clone_size: few
d_call: .
j_call: TRBJ1-1
cdr3_aa: CASSLYAGTEAFF
cdr3_nt: TGTGCCAGCAGCTTATACGCGGGCACTGAAGCTTTCTTT

v_call: TRBV30
clone_size: .
d_call: .
j_call: TRBJ1-5
cdr3_aa: CAWKSDLDSNQPQHF
cdr3_nt: TGTGCCTGGAAGTCAGATCTAGATAGCAATCAGCCCCAGCATTTT

v_call: TRBV19
clone_size: .
d_call: TRBD2
j_call: TRBJ2-6
cdr3_aa: CASSRGGAGANVLTF
cdr3_nt: TGTGCCAGTAGTAGGGGGGGAGCTGGGGCCAACGTCCTGACTTTC

v_call: TRBV18
clone_size: .
d_call: TRBD2
j_call: TRBJ2-1
cdr3_aa: CASSRGGKETEQFF
cdr3_nt: TGTGCCAGCTCACGGGGGGGGAAAGAGACAGAGCAGTTCTTC

v_call: TRBV7-9
clone_size: .
d_call: .
j_call: TRBJ2-7
cdr3_aa: CASSLGATYYEQYF
cdr3_nt: TGTGCCAGCAGCTTAGGTGCAACCTACTACGAGCAGTACTTC

v_call: TRBV5-1
clone_size: .
d_call: TRBD2
j_call: TRBJ2-1
cdr3_aa: CASSLYPASGDLYNEQFF
cdr3_nt: TGCGCCAGCAGCTTGTACCCAGCTAGCGGGGACCTCTACAATGAGCAGTTCTTC

v_call: TRBV2
clone_size: once
d_call: .
j_call: TRBJ2-1
cdr3_aa: CASSLLLINEQFF
cdr3_nt: TGTGCCAGCAGCCTCCTTCTAATTAATGAGCAGTTCTTC

v_call: TRBV19
clone_size: .
d_call: TRBD1
j_call: TRBJ2-7
cdr3_aa: CASNSPGTGRPYEQYF
cdr3_nt: TGTGCCAGTAACTCCCCTGGGACAGGGAGACCCTACGAGCAGTACTTC

v_call: TRBV27
clone_size: .
d_call: .
j_call: TRBJ1-5
cdr3_aa: CASSPRGQPQHF
cdr3_nt: TGTGCCAGCAGTCCCAGGGGTCAGCCCCAGCATTTT

v_call: TRBV6-1
clone_size: .
d_call: TRBD1
j_call: TRBJ1-1
cdr3_aa: CASSFWDRETEAFF
cdr3_nt: TGTGCCAGCAGTTTCTGGGACAGGGAAACTGAAGCTTTCTTT

v_call: TRBV23-1
clone_size: once
d_call: TRBD2
j_call: TRBJ2-1
cdr3_aa: CASSRSGGAYNEQFF
cdr3_nt: TGCGCCAGCAGTAGAAGCGGGGGGGCCTACAATGAGCAGTTCTTC

v_call: TRBV7-9
clone_size: .
d_call: TRBD1
j_call: TRBJ2-2
cdr3_aa: CASSLAQHRDRERELFF
cdr3_nt: TGTGCCAGCAGCTTAGCCCAGCACCGGGACAGGGAACGGGAGCTGTTTTTT

v_call: TRBV6-1
clone_size: .
d_call: TRBD1
j_call: TRBJ2-2
cdr3_aa: CASSLLDRGTGELFF
cdr3_nt: TGTGCCAGCAGTTTATTGGACAGGGGGACCGGGGAGCTGTTTTTT

v_call: TRBV5-1
clone_size: .
d_call: .
j_call: TRBJ1-4
cdr3_aa: CASSLVAGTSNEKLFF
cdr3_nt: TGCGCCAGCAGCTTGGTGGCAGGGACAAGTAATGAAAAACTGTTTTTT

v_call: TRBV28
clone_size: .
d_call: .
j_call: TRBJ1-4
cdr3_aa: CASRQGNEKLFF
cdr3_nt: TGTGCCAGCAGACAGGGTAATGAAAAACTGTTTTTT

v_call: TRBV5-1
clone_size: .
d_call: TRBD2
j_call: TRBJ2-7
cdr3_aa: CASSSRLAGETGGEQYF
cdr3_nt: TGCGCCAGCAGCTCCAGACTAGCGGGAGAGACAGGCGGGGAGCAGTACTTC

v_call: TRBV4-2
clone_size: .
d_call: .
j_call: TRBJ2-5
cdr3_aa: CASSQDSGDGTQYF
cdr3_nt: TGTGCCAGCAGCCAAGATTCAGGGGACGGGACCCAGTACTTC

v_call: TRBV6-1
clone_size: .
d_call: TRBD2
j_call: TRBJ2-7
cdr3_aa: CASSGLAGGLSYEQYF
cdr3_nt: TGTGCCAGCAGTGGGCTAGCGGGGGGGCTCTCCTACGAGCAGTACTTC

v_call: TRBV11-2
clone_size: .
d_call: TRBD2
j_call: TRBJ2-5
cdr3_aa: CASSLEGGEAQYF
cdr3_nt: TGTGCCAGCAGCTTAGAGGGGGGGGAGGCCCAGTACTTC

v_call: TRBV10-1
clone_size: .
d_call: TRBD2
j_call: TRBJ2-7
cdr3_aa: CASLASEASGGEYEQYF
cdr3_nt: TGCGCCAGCTTAGCTTCGGAGGCTAGCGGGGGGGAATACGAGCAGTACTTC